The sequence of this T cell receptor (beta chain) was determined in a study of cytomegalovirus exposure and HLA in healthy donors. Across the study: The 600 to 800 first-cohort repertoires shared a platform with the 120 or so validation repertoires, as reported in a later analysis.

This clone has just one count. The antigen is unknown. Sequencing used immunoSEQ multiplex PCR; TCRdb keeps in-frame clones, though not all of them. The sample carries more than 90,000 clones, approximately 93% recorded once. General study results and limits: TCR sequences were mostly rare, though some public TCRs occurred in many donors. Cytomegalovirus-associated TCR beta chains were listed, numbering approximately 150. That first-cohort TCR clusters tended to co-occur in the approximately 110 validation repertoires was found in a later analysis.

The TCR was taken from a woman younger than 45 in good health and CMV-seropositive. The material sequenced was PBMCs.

CDR3 nucleotide sequence: TGTGCCAGCAGCTTGGGCGGAGTTAATGAGCAGTTCTTC. This translates into CASSLGGVNEQFF. The chain has TRBV5-5 and TRBJ2-1; unclear D gene. Trimming stripped 0 bases from V and 7 bases from J, with 8 bases between. The germline V gene has CDR1 SGHKS and CDR2 YYEKEE (reference sequence). The CDR3 runs 13 residues.